Sequencing of this T cell receptor (beta chain) was carried out in a study of control samples from healthy donors and cancer patients. Only in-frame clones appear in the TCRdb table, and some are missing; sequencing was by immunoSEQ multiplex PCR. The data contain tens of thousands of clones, around 90% of them seen just once; the ten biggest clones take up 13% to 15%. The germline V gene has CDR1 SEHNR and CDR2 FQNEAQ (reference sequence). V was pared by 5 bases and J by 0 bases, with 17 bases between. The CDR3 runs 17 residues. Sequencing used blood. The V call is TRBV7-9, the J call TRBJ2-1, with a tentative D call TRBD1 (5 bases). The sequence derives from a woman aged 70 to 79 in good health. CDR3 residues: CASSHIVGASSYNEQFF. The CDR3 bases are TGTGCCAGCAGCCACATTGTTGGGGCCAGCTCCTACAATGAGCAGTTCTTC.